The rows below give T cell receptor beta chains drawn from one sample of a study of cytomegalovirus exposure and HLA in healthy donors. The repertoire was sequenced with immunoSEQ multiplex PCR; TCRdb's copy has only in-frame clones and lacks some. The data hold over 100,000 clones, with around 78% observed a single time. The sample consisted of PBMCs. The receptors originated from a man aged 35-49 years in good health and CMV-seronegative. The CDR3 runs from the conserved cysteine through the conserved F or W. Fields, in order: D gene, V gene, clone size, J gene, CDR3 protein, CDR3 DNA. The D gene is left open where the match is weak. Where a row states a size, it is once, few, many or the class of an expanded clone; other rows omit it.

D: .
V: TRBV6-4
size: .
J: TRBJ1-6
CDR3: CASRREQGSNSPLHF
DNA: TGTGCCAGCAGACGCGAACAGGGATCGAATTCACCCCTCCACTTT

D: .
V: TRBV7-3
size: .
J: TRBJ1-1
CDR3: CASSLGRNTEAFF
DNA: TGTGCCAGCAGCTTAGGGCGGAACACTGAAGCTTTCTTT

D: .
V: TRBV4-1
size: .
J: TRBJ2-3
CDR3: CASSFEGGRGGTDTQYF
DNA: TGCGCCAGCAGCTTTGAGGGGGGGAGGGGTGGGACAGATACGCAGTATTTT

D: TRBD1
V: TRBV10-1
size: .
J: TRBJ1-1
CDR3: CASRPDLILDRGFTEAFF
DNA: TGCGCCAGCAGGCCAGACTTGATTTTGGACAGGGGGTTCACTGAAGCTTTCTTT

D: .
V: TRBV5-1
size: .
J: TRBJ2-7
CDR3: CASSLRGARYEQYF
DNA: TGCGCCAGCAGCTTGCGGGGGGCCCGCTACGAGCAGTACTTC

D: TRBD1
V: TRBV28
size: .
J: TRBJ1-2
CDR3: CASAATGEGFGYTF
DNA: TGTGCCAGCGCCGCGACAGGGGAAGGCTTTGGCTACACCTTC

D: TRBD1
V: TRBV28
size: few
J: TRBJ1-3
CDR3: CATAKGQSSGNTIYF
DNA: TGTGCCACCGCAAAGGGACAGTCCTCTGGAAACACCATATATTTT

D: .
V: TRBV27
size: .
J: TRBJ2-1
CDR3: CASSFGDGNEQFF
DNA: TGTGCCAGCAGTTTCGGAGACGGGAATGAGCAGTTCTTC

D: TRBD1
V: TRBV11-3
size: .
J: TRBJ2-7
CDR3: CASSQGAGGSPLEQYF
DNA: TGTGCCAGCAGCCAAGGGGCAGGGGGCTCCCCCTTGGAGCAGTACTTC

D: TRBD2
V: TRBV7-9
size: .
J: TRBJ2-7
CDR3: CASSQEGLGYEQYF
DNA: TGTGCCAGCAGCCAAGAGGGACTAGGGTACGAGCAGTACTTC

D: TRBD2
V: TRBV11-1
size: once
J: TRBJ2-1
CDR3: CASSWTSGSNEQFF
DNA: TGTGCCAGCAGCTGGACTAGCGGCAGCAATGAGCAGTTCTTC

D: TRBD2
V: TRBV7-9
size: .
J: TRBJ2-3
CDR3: CSSSLLAGGPDTQYF
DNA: TGTTCCAGCAGCCTACTAGCGGGAGGTCCCGATACGCAGTATTTT

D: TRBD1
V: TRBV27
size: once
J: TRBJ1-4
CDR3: CASSFPGTDATNEKLFF
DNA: TGTGCCAGCAGTTTCCCCGGGACAGACGCAACTAATGAAAAACTGTTTTTT

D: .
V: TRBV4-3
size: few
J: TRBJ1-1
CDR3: CASSQGAGVNTEAFF
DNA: TGCGCCAGCAGCCAAGGGGCAGGGGTGAACACTGAAGCTTTCTTT

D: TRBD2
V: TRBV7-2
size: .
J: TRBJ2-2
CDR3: CASSLQTSVPGELFF
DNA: TGTGCCAGCAGCCTCCAAACTAGCGTGCCCGGGGAGCTGTTTTTT

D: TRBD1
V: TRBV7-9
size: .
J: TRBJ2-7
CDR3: CASSLGDRGRYEQYF
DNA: TGTGCCAGCAGCTTAGGGGACAGGGGGCGATACGAGCAGTACTTC

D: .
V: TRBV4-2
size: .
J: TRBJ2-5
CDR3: CASSPFWETQETQYF
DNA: TGTGCCAGCAGCCCTTTTTGGGAGACCCAAGAGACCCAGTACTTC

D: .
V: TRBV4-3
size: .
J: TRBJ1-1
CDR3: CASSQEPGAEAFF
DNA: TGCGCCAGCAGCCAAGAGCCGGGGGCTGAAGCTTTCTTT

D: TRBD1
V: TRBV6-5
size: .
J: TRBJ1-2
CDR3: CATRDRDKVGYTF
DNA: TGTGCCACCCGGGACAGGGATAAAGTCGGCTACACCTTC

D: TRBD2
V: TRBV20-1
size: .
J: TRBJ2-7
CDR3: CSATRLAVQYF
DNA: TGCAGTGCTACCCGACTAGCTGTTCAGTACTTC

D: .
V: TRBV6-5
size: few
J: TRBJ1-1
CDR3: CASLRGNGQAFF
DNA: TGTGCCAGTTTGCGAGGGAACGGGCAAGCTTTCTTT

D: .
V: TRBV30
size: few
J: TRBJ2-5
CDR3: CAWSYGIAAYQETQYF
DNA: TGTGCCTGGAGTTACGGTATAGCGGCGTACCAAGAGACCCAGTACTTC

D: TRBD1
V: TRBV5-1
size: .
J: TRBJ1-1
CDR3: CASSSLPGGTTEAFF
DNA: TGCGCCAGCAGCTCCCTCCCAGGGGGCACGACTGAAGCTTTCTTT

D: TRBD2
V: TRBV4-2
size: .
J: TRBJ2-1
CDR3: CASSHGLAGVGAIF
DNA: TGTGCCAGCAGCCACGGACTAGCGGGAGTGGGGGCAATCTTC

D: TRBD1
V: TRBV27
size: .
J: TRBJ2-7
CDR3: CASSSRQGTYEQYF
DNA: TGTGCCAGCAGTAGTCGACAGGGAACCTACGAGCAGTACTTC

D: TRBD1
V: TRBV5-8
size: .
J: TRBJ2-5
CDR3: CASSSRSWDRETQYF
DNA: TGTGCCAGCAGCTCCCGAAGTTGGGACAGAGAGACCCAGTACTTC

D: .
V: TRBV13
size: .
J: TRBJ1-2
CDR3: CASSVTGTRGGYTF
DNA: TGTGCCAGCAGCGTCACCGGGACACGGGGTGGCTACACCTTC

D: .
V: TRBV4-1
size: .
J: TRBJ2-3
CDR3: CASSQAPLGTDTQYF
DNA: TGCGCCAGCAGCCAAGCGCCTCTCGGGACAGATACGCAGTATTTT

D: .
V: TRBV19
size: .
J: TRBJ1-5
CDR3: CASSIASGQFSNQPQHF
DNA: TGTGCCAGTAGTATTGCCTCGGGACAATTTAGCAATCAGCCCCAGCATTTT

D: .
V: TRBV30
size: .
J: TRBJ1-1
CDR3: CAWSTGQPNTEAFF
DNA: TGTGCCTGGAGTACTGGACAACCGAACACTGAAGCTTTCTTT

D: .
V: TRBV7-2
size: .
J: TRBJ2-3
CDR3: CASSLNGDTQYF
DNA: TGTGCCAGCAGCTTAAACGGGGATACGCAGTATTTT

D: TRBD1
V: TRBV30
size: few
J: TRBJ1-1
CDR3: CAWSVRRGPGNTEAFF
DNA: TGTGCCTGGAGTGTACGGAGGGGGCCCGGGAACACTGAAGCTTTCTTT

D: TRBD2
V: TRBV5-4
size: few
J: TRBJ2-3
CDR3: CASSPGTSGNTDTQYF
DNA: TGTGCCAGCAGCCCCGGGACTAGCGGGAACACAGATACGCAGTATTTT

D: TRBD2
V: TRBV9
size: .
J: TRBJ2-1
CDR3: CASSVERTSTYNEQFF
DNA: TGTGCCAGCAGCGTAGAGAGGACTAGTACCTACAATGAGCAGTTCTTC

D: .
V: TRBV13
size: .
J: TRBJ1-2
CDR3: CASSLGTGKRGYTF
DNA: TGTGCCAGCAGCTTAGGGACGGGAAAAAGAGGCTACACCTTC

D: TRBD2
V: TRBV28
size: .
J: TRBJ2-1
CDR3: CASSSQLAGSYNEQFF
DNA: TGTGCCAGCAGTTCCCAACTAGCGGGGTCCTACAATGAGCAGTTCTTC